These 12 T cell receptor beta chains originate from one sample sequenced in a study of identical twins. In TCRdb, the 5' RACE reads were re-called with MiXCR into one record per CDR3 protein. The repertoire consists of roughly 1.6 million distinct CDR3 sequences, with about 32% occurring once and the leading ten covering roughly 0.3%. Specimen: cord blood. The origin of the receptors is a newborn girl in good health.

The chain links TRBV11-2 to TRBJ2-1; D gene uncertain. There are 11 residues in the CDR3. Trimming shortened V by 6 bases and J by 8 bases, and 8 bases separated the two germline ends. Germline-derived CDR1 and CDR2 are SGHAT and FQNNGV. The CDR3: CASRQADEQFF. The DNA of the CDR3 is TGTGCCAGCAGGCAAGCCGATGAGCAGTTCTTC.

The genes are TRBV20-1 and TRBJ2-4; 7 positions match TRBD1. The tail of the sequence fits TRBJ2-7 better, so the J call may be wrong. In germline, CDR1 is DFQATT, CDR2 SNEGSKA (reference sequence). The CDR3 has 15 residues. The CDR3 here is CSARDSDREYYEQYF. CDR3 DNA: TGCAGTGCTAGAGATTCCGACAGGGAGTACTACGAGCAGTACTTC.

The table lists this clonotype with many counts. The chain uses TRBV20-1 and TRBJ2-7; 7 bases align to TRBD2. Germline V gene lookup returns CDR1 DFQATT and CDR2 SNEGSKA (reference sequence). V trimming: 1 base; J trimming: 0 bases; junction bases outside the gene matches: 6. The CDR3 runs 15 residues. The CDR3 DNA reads TGCAGTGCTAGAGTTCCCCGGACTAGCTCCTACGAGCAGTACTTC. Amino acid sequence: CSARVPRTSSYEQYF.

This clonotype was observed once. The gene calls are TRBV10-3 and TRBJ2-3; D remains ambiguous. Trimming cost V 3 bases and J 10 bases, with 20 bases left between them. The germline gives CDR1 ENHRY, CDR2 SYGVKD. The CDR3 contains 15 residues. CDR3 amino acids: CAISEMGSGIDAQYF. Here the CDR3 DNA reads TGTGCCATCAGTGAAATGGGAAGTGGCATTGATGCGCAGTATTTT.

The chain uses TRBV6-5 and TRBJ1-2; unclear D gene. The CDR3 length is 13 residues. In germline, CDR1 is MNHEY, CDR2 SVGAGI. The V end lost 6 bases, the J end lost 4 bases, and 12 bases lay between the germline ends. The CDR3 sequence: CASSIGLVYGYTF. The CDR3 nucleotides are TGTGCCAGCAGCATCGGGCTGGTCTATGGCTACACCTTC.

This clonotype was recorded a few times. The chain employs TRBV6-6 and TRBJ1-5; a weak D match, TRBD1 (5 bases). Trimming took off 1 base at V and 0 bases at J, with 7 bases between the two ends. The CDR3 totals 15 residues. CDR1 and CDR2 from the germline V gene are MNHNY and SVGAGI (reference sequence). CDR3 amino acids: CASSYFGHSNQPQHF. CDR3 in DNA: TGTGCCAGCAGTTACTTTGGACATAGCAATCAGCCCCAGCATTTT.

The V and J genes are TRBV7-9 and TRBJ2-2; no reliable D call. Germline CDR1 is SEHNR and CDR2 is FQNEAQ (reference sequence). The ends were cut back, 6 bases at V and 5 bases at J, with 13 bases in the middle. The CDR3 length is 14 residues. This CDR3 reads CASRFPVITGELFF. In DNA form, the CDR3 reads TGTGCCAGCAGGTTCCCCGTAATAACCGGGGAGCTGTTTTTT.

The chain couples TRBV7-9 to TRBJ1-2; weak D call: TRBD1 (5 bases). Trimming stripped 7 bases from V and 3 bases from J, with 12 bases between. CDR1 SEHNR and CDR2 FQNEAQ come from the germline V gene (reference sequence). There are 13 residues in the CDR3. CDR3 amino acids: CASKKGRDYGYTF. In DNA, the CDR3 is TGTGCCAGCAAAAAGGGCAGGGACTATGGCTACACCTTC.

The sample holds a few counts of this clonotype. This CDR3 is CASRNWSGTGAEAFF. The CDR3 nucleotides are TGTGCCAGCAGGAATTGGTCCGGGACAGGGGCTGAAGCTTTCTTT. V gene TRBV7-9 combines with J gene TRBJ1-1, with TRBD1 matching 10 bases. The CDR3 is 15 residues long. The J segment lost 6 bases and the V segment lost 6 bases, leaving 10 bases of the junction unmatched. Germline-derived CDR1 and CDR2 are SEHNR and FQNEAQ (reference sequence).

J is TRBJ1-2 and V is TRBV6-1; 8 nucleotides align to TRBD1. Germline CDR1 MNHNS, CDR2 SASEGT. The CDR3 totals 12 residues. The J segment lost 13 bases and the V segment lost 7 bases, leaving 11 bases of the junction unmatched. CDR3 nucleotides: TGTGCCAGCACCTTAAACAGGGGGTCTACCACCTTC. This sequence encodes CASTLNRGSTTF.

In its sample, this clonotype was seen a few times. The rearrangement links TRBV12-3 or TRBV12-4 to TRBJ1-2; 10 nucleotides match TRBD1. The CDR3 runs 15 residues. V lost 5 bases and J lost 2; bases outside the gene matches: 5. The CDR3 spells CASSHPGQGNYGYTF. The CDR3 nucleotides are TGTGCCAGCAGTCATCCGGGACAGGGGAACTATGGCTACACCTTC.

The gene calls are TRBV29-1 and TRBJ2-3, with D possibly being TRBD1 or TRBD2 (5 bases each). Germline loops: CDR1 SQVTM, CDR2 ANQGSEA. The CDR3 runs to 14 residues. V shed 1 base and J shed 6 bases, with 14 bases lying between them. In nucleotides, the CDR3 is TGCAGCGTTGAAGGGGGGAGCCGAGGGGATACGCAGTATTTT. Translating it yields CSVEGGSRGDTQYF.